The table lists the clone carrying this TCR beta chain with many counts. Its antigen is undetermined. With V trimmed by 6 bases and J by 6 bases, 8 bases remained unmatched. Germline assignment: CDR1 SQVTM and CDR2 ANQGSEA. This CDR3 has 12 amino acids. Each CDR3 protein gets one entry after TCRdb re-called the 5' RACE reads with MiXCR. Of under 60,000 distinct CDR3 sequences in the sample, about 10% were seen once. These data originate in a study of early T cells in non-severe SARS-CoV-2 infection. Whole-study results and caveats: Clonotype matching in VDJdb favored anti-spike CD8 responses and did not capture private and CD4 specificities.

Specimen: whole blood, collected at baseline. The chain uses TRBV29-1 and TRBJ2-7; 7 bases are shared with TRBD2. This clonotype was sampled from an adult who was a healthcare worker with PCR-confirmed SARS-CoV-2 infection or an uninfected control (not recorded which). The CDR3 DNA follows: TGCAGCGTGGCGATAGGCGGGGGCGAGCAGTACTTC. It specifies CSVAIGGGEQYF.